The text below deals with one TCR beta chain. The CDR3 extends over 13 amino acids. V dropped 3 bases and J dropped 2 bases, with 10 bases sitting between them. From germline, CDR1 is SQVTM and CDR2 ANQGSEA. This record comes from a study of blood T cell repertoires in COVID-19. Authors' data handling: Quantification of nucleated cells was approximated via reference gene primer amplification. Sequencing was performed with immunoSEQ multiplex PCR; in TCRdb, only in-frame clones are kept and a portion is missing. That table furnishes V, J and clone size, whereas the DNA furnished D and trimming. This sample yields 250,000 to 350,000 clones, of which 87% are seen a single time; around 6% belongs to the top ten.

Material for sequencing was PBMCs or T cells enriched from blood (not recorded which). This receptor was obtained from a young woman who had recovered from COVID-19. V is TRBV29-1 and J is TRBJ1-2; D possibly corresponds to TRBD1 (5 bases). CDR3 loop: CSVDDQGNYGYTF. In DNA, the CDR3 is TGCAGCGTTGACGATCAGGGAAACTATGGCTACACCTTC.